This TCR beta chain was obtained from a study of shared clonotypes between healthy human individuals. Trimming shortened V by 3 bases and J by 4 bases, and 24 bases separated the two germline ends. The CDR3 consists of 18 residues. The data were produced by immunoSEQ multiplex PCR, yet TCRdb's version contains in-frame clones alone and is incomplete. Of more than 1,200,000 clones listed, approximately 98.5% are singletons. The sequenced sample was naive CD4+ T cells sorted from blood. Subset reported: CD45RA+ positively selected. The chain is built from TRBV23-1 and TRBJ1-2; D remains unclear. TRBV23-1 is an open reading frame, and its role is uncertain. The source is a man aged 25-40 years in good health. CDR3 nucleotides: TGCGCCAGCAGTCATTTGGGGATTCGTGGGAGGGAGGGCTATGGCTACACCTTC. Residues: CASSHLGIRGREGYGYTF.